What follows are 17 T cell receptor beta chains derived from one specimen sequenced in a study of shared clonotypes between healthy human individuals. Profiling relied on immunoSEQ multiplex PCR, and the TCRdb table lists in-frame clones only, not all of them. The data contain over 2 million clones, roughly 92% of them singletons. The sequenced material came from naive CD4+ T cells from PBMCs. Subset of the sample: CD45RA+ positively selected. The receptors derive from a man between 18 and 35 years old in good health. Some clones in this sample may be carry-over from other donors' samples.

The rearrangement joins TRBV5-1 to TRBJ2-2; D possibly corresponds to TRBD1 (6 bases). V dropped 4 bases and J dropped 0 bases, with 13 bases sitting between them. This CDR3 spans 16 amino acids. Germline V gives CDR1 SGHRS, CDR2 YFSETQ. The CDR3 region is CASSQTGLTNTGELFF. The DNA of the CDR3 is TGCGCCAGCAGCCAAACAGGGCTTACGAACACCGGGGAGCTGTTTTTT.

The rearrangement joins TRBV19 to TRBJ2-3, with 10 bases matching TRBD1. Germline V gives CDR1 LNHDA, CDR2 SQIVND (reference sequence). CDR3 size: 15 residues. Unmatched junction bases numbered 7, after V lost 6 bases and J lost 4 bases. In DNA form, the CDR3 reads TGTGCCAGTAGAAGACAGGGGGCTATGGCAGATACGCAGTATTTT. Protein product: CASRRQGAMADTQYF.

In regard to this clone: Other nucleotide sequences in the sample specify the same CDR3. V gene TRBV5-1 combines with J gene TRBJ1-5; D ambiguous. CDR3 length: 13 residues. Germline V gives CDR1 SGHRS, CDR2 YFSETQ. Deletions cut 4 bases from V and 2 bases from J, with 7 bases between. The CDR3 region has the DNA TGCGCCAGCAGCCCTCTAGGCAATCAGCCCCAGCATTTT. Translated: CASSPLGNQPQHF.

The chain combines TRBV19 with TRBJ1-4; maybe TRBD1 (5 bases). This CDR3 contains 13 residues. Trimming shortened V by 3 bases and J by 8 bases, and 10 bases separated the two germline ends. In germline, CDR1 is LNHDA, CDR2 SQIVND (reference sequence). The CDR3 protein is CASSIQGGEKLFF. DNA of the CDR3: TGTGCCAGTAGTATTCAGGGCGGGGAAAAACTGTTTTTT.

On this clone itself: Other DNA sequences in the sample encode the same CDR3. The chain is built from TRBV5-1 and TRBJ2-6; D not resolved. Germline CDR1 is SGHRS and CDR2 is YFSETQ. The CDR3 totals 14 residues. Trimming removed 0 bases at V and 4 bases at J, with 5 bases between. The CDR3 DNA sequence: TGCGCCAGCAGCTTGGGGGCAGGGGCCAACGTCCTGACTTTC. The encoded protein is CASSLGAGANVLTF.

This chain uses TRBV5-5 with TRBJ2-7; possible D gene TRBD2, 5 bases. The V and J ends lost 4 bases and 7 bases respectively, with 18 bases between them. Germline V gene lookup returns CDR1 SGHKS and CDR2 YYEKEE (reference sequence). CDR3 length: 14 residues. The CDR3 spells CASSRQRGLLEQYF. The CDR3 DNA reads as TGTGCCAGCAGCAGACAAAGAGGGCTTTTAGAGCAGTACTTC.

The chain has TRBV2 and TRBJ1-1; TRBD1 is a possible D gene (6 bases). Germline-derived CDR1 and CDR2 are SNHLY and FYNNEI. Deletions cut 2 bases from V and 0 bases from J, with 10 bases between. The CDR3 contains 15 residues. The CDR3 sequence: CASSELDSLNTEAFF. In DNA, the CDR3 is TGTGCCAGCAGTGAATTGGACAGCCTGAACACTGAAGCTTTCTTT.

The rearrangement links TRBV7-3 to TRBJ2-1; 9 bases are a match to TRBD2. Germline values: CDR1 SGHTA, CDR2 FQGTGA. V shed 1 base, J shed 0 bases, and the junction held 7 bases outside the gene matches. This CDR3 has 18 residues. In DNA form, the CDR3 reads TGTGCCAGCAGCTTAAGTCCTAGCGGGGCCACCTCCTACAATGAGCAGTTCTTC. It codes for CASSLSPSGATSYNEQFF. Supplemented by reference TRBV7-3 and TRBJ2-1, the full variable domain reads GAGVSQTPSNKVTEKGKYVELRCDPISGHTALYWYRQSLGQGPEFLIYFQGTGAADDSGLPNDRFFAVRPEGSVSTLKIQRTERGDSAVYLCASSLSPSGATSYNEQFFGPGTRLTVL.

This chain joins TRBV5-1 and TRBJ2-5; 7 positions match TRBD1. CDR1 is SGHRS and CDR2 is YFSETQ in the germline V gene. The CDR3 has 13 amino acids. V was clipped by 4 bases and J by 4 bases; unmatched bases: 4. CDR3 sequence reads: CASSGTVGETQYF. The CDR3 region has the DNA TGCGCCAGCAGCGGGACAGTTGGAGAGACCCAGTACTTC.

The chain has TRBV14 and TRBJ1-1; unclear D gene. V shed 1 base and J shed 4 bases, with 7 bases lying between them. The CDR3 contains 13 residues. In germline, CDR1 is SGHDN, CDR2 FVKESK. Here the CDR3 reads CASSQVRVTEAFF. CDR3 coding DNA: TGTGCCAGCAGCCAAGTAAGGGTCACTGAAGCTTTCTTT.

In this sample, this clone turned up once. The chain employs TRBV28 and TRBJ1-2, with D possibly TRBD1 on 5 matching bases. Germline CDR1 reads MDHEN; CDR2 reads SYDVKM. This CDR3 contains 13 residues. Trimming left V 7 bases short and J 7 bases short, with 16 bases between. CDR3 bases: TGTGCCAGCATCCTGGGGGGAGGGAGTGGCTACACCTTC. It encodes CASILGGGSGYTF.

The V gene is TRBV4-1, the J gene TRBJ1-3, with D perhaps matching TRBD1 (5 bases). The CDR3 has 16 amino acids. Germline loops: CDR1 MGHRA, CDR2 YSYEKL. V dropped 0 bases and J dropped 6 bases, with 15 bases sitting between them. Here the CDR3 DNA reads TGCGCCAGCAGCCAAGATTCCGCAGGGTTGGTAAACACCATATATTTT. Protein: CASSQDSAGLVNTIYF.

The chain is built from TRBV12-5 and TRBJ2-3, with TRBD1 matching over 7 bases. Germline CDR1 is LGHNT and CDR2 is FRNRAP. V dropped 5 bases and J dropped 0; count of bases not matched to a gene: 11. The CDR3 contains 17 residues. CDR3 in DNA: TGTGCTAGTGGTCTCCACGCAGGGGGAAGGAGCACAGATACGCAGTATTTT. As protein: CASGLHAGGRSTDTQYF.

Points on this clone: The same CDR3 arises from other DNA sequences in this sample as well. The V gene is TRBV28, the J gene TRBJ2-7; either TRBD1 or TRBD2 may supply D (5 bases each). The germline V gene encodes CDR1 MDHEN and CDR2 SYDVKM. V dropped 6 bases and J dropped 2 bases, with 14 bases sitting between them. The CDR3 totals 14 residues. The CDR3 DNA is TGTGCCAGCAGAACCCGGGACCGGGCCTACGAGCAGTACTTC. Translating it yields CASRTRDRAYEQYF. Drawing the rest from reference TRBV28 and TRBJ2-7, the complete variable domain is DVKVTQSSRYLVKRTGEKVFLECVQDMDHENMFWYRQDPGLGLRLIYFSYDVKMKEKGDIPEGYSVSREKKERFSLILESASTNQTSMYLCASRTRDRAYEQYFGPGTRLTVT.

The chain couples TRBV6-1 to TRBJ1-4; D is possibly TRBD1 (5 bases). Trimming took 7 bases from V and 8 from J, leaving 17 bases between them. CDR1 is MNHNS and CDR2 is SASEGT in the germline V gene. This CDR3 is 14 amino acids long. The CDR3 region is CASTNRQSGEKLFF. CDR3 sequence (DNA): TGTGCCAGCACGAATAGACAGTCAGGGGAAAAACTGTTTTTT.

CDR3: CASSPQTTGTDTQYF. As DNA, the CDR3 is TGCGCCAGCAGCCCTCAGACCACGGGGACAGATACGCAGTATTTT. The V call is TRBV5-1, the J call TRBJ2-3; maybe TRBD2 (5 bases). Germline V gene data show CDR1 as SGHRS and CDR2 as YFSETQ. The ends were cut back, 4 bases at V and 3 bases at J, with 15 bases in the middle. The CDR3 extends over 15 amino acids.

In this sample, this clone turned up once. The rearrangement uses TRBV11-2 and TRBJ2-7; TRBD2 agrees at 8 bases. CDR1 SGHAT and CDR2 FQNNGV come from the germline V gene. The CDR3 is 15 amino acids. The ends lost 5 bases at V and 3 bases at J; junction bases unmatched: 9. The CDR3 nucleotides read TGTGCCAGCAGCCGTAGTAGCGGGGCGAGCTACGAGCAGTACTTC. This translates into CASSRSSGASYEQYF. Using reference TRBV11-2 and TRBJ2-7 for the parts outside the CDR3, the full variable domain is EAGVAQSPRYKIIEKRQSVAFWCNPISGHATLYWYQQILGQGPKLLIQFQNNGVVDDSQLPKDRFSAERLKGVDSTLKIQPAKLEDSAVYLCASSRSSGASYEQYFGPGTRLTVT.